The 4 T cell receptor beta chains presented below share a single source sample, sequenced in a study of technical replicates of blood from several donors. Profiled with immunoSEQ multiplex PCR; TCRdb holds only in-frame clones, not every one. Of about 66,000 clones listed, 95% to 98% are singletons. Sequences were obtained from T cells isolated from PBMCs. The origin of the receptors is a human donor in good health.

V usage is TRBV10-3 and J usage is TRBJ1-1; possibly TRBD1 for D (6 bases). The CDR3 length is 14 residues. V lost 2 bases and J lost 3, with 10 bases in between. From germline, CDR1 is ENHRY and CDR2 SYGVKD. In nucleotides, the CDR3 is TGTGCCATCAGTGAGAAGGGGGATCACACTGAAGCTTTCTTT. Amino acid sequence: CAISEKGDHTEAFF.

The V call is TRBV27, the J call TRBJ2-2, with D tentatively TRBD1 (5 bases). This CDR3 comprises 15 residues. The V gene lost 6 bases and the J gene lost 5 bases, with 16 bases spanning the gap. Germline V gene data show CDR1 as MNHEY and CDR2 as SMNVEV (reference sequence). The CDR3 sequence is CASSLQAGMTGELFF. CDR3 nucleotide sequence: TGTGCCAGCAGCCTACAGGCAGGGATGACCGGGGAGCTGTTTTTT.

The J gene is TRBJ1-3, the V gene TRBV6-1; no reliable D call. CDR3 length: 15 amino acids. Trimming removed 3 bases at V and 8 bases at J, with 17 bases between. Looked up from germline, CDR1 is MNHNS and CDR2 is SASEGT. CDR3: CASSDSGSTADTIYF. In DNA form, the CDR3 reads TGTGCCAGCAGTGACTCGGGGTCAACCGCGGACACCATATATTTT.

CDR3 coding DNA: TGTGCCAGCAGTTTACGGGACAGGGCCTACGAGCAGTACTTC. Translation gives CASSLRDRAYEQYF. The V and J genes are TRBV27 and TRBJ2-7, with TRBD1 matching 9 bases. From germline, CDR1 is MNHEY and CDR2 SMNVEV (reference sequence). V shed 2 bases, J shed 2 bases, and the junction held 1 base outside the gene matches. The CDR3 length is 14 residues.